This is a list of T cell receptor beta chains from one sample in a study of blood T cells in healthy people across ages. MiXCR, applied by TCRdb to the 5' RACE reads, yields one record per CDR3 protein. The sample records 780,000 or so distinct CDR3 sequences, more than 50% being singletons. The specimen sequenced was blood. The receptors come from a man in his forties or fifties in good health. Both conserved end residues are part of each CDR3.

V,J,CDR3
TRBV5-6,TRBJ2-3,CASSCQFRRVECGTDTQYF
TRBV24-1,TRBJ2-7,CATSDIDRSGSYEQYF
TRBV24-1,TRBJ2-1,CATRGAYNEQFF
TRBV12-3/TRBV12-4,TRBJ2-3,CASSLRPGLRDTQYF
TRBV6-2/TRBV6-3,TRBJ2-7,CASSTAGTSFSYEQYF
TRBV4-3,TRBJ1-5,CASSANVDRNQPQHF
TRBV7-2,TRBJ2-1,CASSLAWGNEQFF
TRBV29-1,TRBJ2-7,CSVSDGPYEQYF
TRBV4-1,TRBJ2-1,CASSQDGSSSSYNEQFF
TRBV12-3/TRBV12-4,TRBJ1-2,CASSLYNYGYTF
TRBV4-1,TRBJ2-5,CASSQETSGGFPETQYF
TRBV10-3,TRBJ2-7,CAISNGEREGNNEQYF
TRBV20-1,TRBJ2-7,CSATAGADSYNEQYF
TRBV25-1,.,CASTTGPETQYF
TRBV7-2,TRBJ2-3,CASRRGGAGTDTQYF
TRBV5-1,TRBJ2-1,CASSSPAGTGDNEQFF